This TCR beta chain was sequenced for a study of breast tumors, draining lymph nodes, adjacent tissues. Study results and caveats: Compared with lymph nodes, tumors were less diverse; compared with nontumor tissue, more. Luminal-like breast cancer showed significantly higher tumor–nontumor repertoire similarity than basal-like.

A single record per CDR3 protein comes from TCRdb applying MiXCR to the multiplex PCR reads. The repertoire holds some 120,000 distinct CDR3 sequences, with about 20% as singletons. Notes on this clonotype: Its antigen is still unknown.

Axillary draining lymph nodes of breast cancer patients supplied the node samples. The TCR comes from a female donor with breast cancer. Some clones in this sample may be carry-over from other donors' samples. Sequenced sample: axillary lymph node tissue.

CDR3 sequence: CASTVDRNQPQHF. CDR3 sequence (DNA): TGTGCCAGCACCGTGGACAGAAATCAGCCCCAGCATTTT. The rearrangement links TRBV6-1 to TRBJ1-5; D is possibly TRBD1 (6 bases). Trimming cost V 7 bases and J 4 bases, with 11 bases left between them. The CDR3 totals 13 residues. Germline values: CDR1 MNHNS, CDR2 SASEGT.